The present T cell receptor (beta chain) was sequenced within a study of regulatory T cells in long-lasting Graves disease. Arm-PCR of CDR3 regions with iRepertoire HTBI primers generated TCR beta libraries. TCRdb reprocessed the multiplex PCR reads via MiXCR and lists one record per CDR3 protein. The sample yields hundreds of thousands of distinct CDR3 sequences, about 11% seen once. In its sample, this clonotype was seen many times. Time point reported: newly diagnosed GD, antithyroid drugs for less than 3 months. The TCR library was made from RNA extracted from PBMCs. Germline CDR1 reads SQVTM; CDR2 reads ANQGSEA. V dropped 7 bases and J dropped 6 bases, with 10 bases sitting between them. The CDR3 spans 11 residues. These same data were also listed under a study on T cells in Graves' hyperthyroidism and ophthalmopathy.

V and J are TRBV29-1 and TRBJ2-1; D remains unclear. The clonotype originates from a woman aged 25 to 45 with Graves disease. Here the sequenced sample was peripheral blood mononuclear cells (PBMCs), taken at new diagnosis, from a patient treated with antithyroid drugs. The CDR3 protein is CSAGWINEQFF. Written as DNA, the CDR3 is TGCAGCGCCGGATGGATCAATGAGCAGTTCTTC.